The T cell receptor (beta chain) described here comes from a study of regulatory T cells in long-lasting Graves disease. Study observations and caveats: Not thyroid tissue but only peripheral blood was studied. Persistent patients shared 2,741 public clonotypes among themselves. Newly diagnosed patients shared fewer, at about a thousand.

Arm-PCR of CDR3 regions and iRepertoire HTBI primers were the basis on which TCR beta libraries were built. TCRdb fed the multiplex PCR reads into MiXCR, producing one record per CDR3 protein. The sample includes roughly 490,000 distinct CDR3 sequences, 20% to 25% of them seen just once. Germline CDR1 MDHEN, CDR2 SYDVKM. J was trimmed by 6 bases and V by 4 bases; bases with no gene match: 12. This CDR3 region has 15 residues. Time point in this sample: persistent/refractory GD, antithyroid drugs over 5 years with positive TRAb. RNA extracted from PBMCs served as the sequencing template. This clonotype was seen repeatedly, ten times or more. The antigen remains unidentified.

This sequence was found in a female donor with Graves disease. This rearrangement joins TRBV28 to TRBJ2-7; the match to TRBD1 covers 7 bases. The sequencing here drew on peripheral blood mononuclear cells (PBMCs), taken when the disease was refractory, from a patient treated with antithyroid drugs. CDR3 nucleotides: TGTGCCAGCAGTTCCGACAGGGAAGTAGGTGGCGAGCAGTACTTC. It is translated as CASSSDREVGGEQYF.